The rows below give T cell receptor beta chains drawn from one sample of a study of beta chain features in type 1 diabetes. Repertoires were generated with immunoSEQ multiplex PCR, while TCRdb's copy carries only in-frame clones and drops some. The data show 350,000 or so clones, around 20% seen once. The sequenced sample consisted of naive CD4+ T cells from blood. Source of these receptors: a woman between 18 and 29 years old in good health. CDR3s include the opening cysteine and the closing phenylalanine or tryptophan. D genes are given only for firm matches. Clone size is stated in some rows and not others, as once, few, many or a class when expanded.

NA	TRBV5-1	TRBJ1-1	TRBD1	CASSSGQVNTEAFF	TGCGCCAGCAGCTCGGGACAGGTGAACACTGAAGCTTTCTTT
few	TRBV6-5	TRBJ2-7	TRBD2	CASSYSGGGGAYEQYF	TGTGCCAGCAGTTACTCGGGAGGCGGGGGGGCCTACGAGCAGTACTTC
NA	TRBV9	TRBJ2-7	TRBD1	CASSVATGFSYEQYF	TGTGCCAGCAGCGTAGCGACAGGGTTTTCCTACGAGCAGTACTTC
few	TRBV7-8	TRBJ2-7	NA	CASSPLFAEAPYEQYF	TGTGCCAGCAGCCCCCTCTTTGCGGAGGCCCCCTACGAGCAGTACTTC
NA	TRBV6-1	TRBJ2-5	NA	CASSDRWTDKETQYF	TGTGCCAGCAGTGACCGTTGGACAGATAAAGAGACCCAGTACTTC
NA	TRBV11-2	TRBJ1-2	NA	CASSRGGLGYTF	TGTGCCAGCAGCAGGGGGGGTCTTGGCTACACCTTC
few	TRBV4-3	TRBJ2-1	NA	CASSQYTDPRDSAIF	TGCGCCAGCAGCCAGTACACCGATCCTCGGGACTCCGCAATCTTC
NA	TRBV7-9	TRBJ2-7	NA	CASSGEYEQYF	TGTGCCAGCTCCGGGGAATACGAGCAGTACTTC
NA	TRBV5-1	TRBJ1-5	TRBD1	CASSLGGGDQPQHF	TGCGCCAGCAGCTTGGGAGGGGGCGATCAGCCCCAGCATTTT
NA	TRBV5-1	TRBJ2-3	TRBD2	CASSLPSGSPDTQYF	TGCGCCAGCAGCCTACCTAGCGGGTCGCCAGATACGCAGTATTTT
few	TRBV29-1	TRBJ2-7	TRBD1	CSVDDRGLGNLLRGTSRYEQYF	TGCAGCGTTGATGACAGGGGGCTTGGAAACCTTTTACGGGGGACCTCCCGGTACGAGCAGTACTTC
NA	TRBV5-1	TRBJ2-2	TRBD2	CASSGSGSGGELFF	TGCGCCAGCAGCGGTAGCGGGAGCGGCGGGGAGCTGTTTTTT
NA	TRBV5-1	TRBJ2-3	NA	CASSLGDFTDTQYF	TGCGCCAGCAGCTTGGGGGACTTCACAGATACGCAGTATTTT
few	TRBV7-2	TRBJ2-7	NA	CASSLARSYEQYF	TGTGCCAGCAGCTTAGCTCGGTCCTACGAGCAGTACTTC
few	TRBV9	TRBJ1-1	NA	CASSAYAAGEAFF	TGTGCCAGCAGCGCATACGCGGCGGGTGAAGCTTTCTTT
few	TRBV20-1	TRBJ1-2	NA	CSEGDTYYTF	TGCAGTGAGGGGGACACCTACTACACCTTC
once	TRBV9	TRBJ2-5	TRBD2	CASSVSSGRETQYF	TGTGCCAGCAGCGTCTCTAGCGGGAGGGAGACCCAGTACTTC
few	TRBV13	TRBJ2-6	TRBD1	CASGRTGGFSGANVLTF	TGTGCCAGCGGAAGGACAGGGGGCTTCTCTGGGGCCAACGTCCTGACTTTC
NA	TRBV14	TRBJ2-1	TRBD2	CASSQSGRTNNEQFF	TGTGCCAGCAGCCAGAGCGGGAGGACCAACAATGAGCAGTTCTTC
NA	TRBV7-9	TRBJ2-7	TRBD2	CASSSSRVAGPSYEQYF	TGTGCCAGCAGCTCCAGTCGAGTAGCGGGGCCCTCCTACGAGCAGTACTTC
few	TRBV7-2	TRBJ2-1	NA	CASSIGPGQHNEQFF	TGTGCCAGCAGCATAGGACCGGGACAACACAATGAGCAGTTCTTC
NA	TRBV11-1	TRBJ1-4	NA	CASSLEPANEKLFF	TGTGCCAGCAGCCTGGAGCCGGCTAATGAAAAACTGTTTTTT
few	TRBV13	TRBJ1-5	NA	CASSFGSGVGQPQHF	TGTGCCAGCAGCTTTGGGAGTGGGGTGGGTCAGCCCCAGCATTTT
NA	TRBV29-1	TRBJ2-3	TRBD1	CSVRDRTLTDTQYF	TGCAGCGTTAGGGACAGGACCCTCACAGATACGCAGTATTTT
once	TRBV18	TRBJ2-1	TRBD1	CASSPPRDRGGNEQFF	TGTGCCAGCTCACCACCCCGGGACAGGGGAGGTAATGAGCAGTTCTTC
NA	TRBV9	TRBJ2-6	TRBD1	CASSGGQLSGANVLTF	TGTGCCAGCAGCGGGGGACAGCTCTCTGGGGCCAACGTCCTGACTTTC
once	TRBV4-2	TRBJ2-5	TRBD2	CGRGAGGPQETQYF	TGTGGTAGGGGGGCGGGGGGCCCCCAAGAGACCCAGTACTTC
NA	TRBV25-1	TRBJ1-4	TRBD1	CATSGTGDEKLFF	TGTGCCACTTCCGGGACAGGGGACGAAAAACTGTTTTTT
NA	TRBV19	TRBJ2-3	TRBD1	CASSIGQGTDTQYF	TGTGCCAGTAGTATCGGACAGGGCACAGATACGCAGTATTTT
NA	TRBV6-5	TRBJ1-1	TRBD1	CASSWGQSNTEAFF	TGTGCCAGCAGTTGGGGACAGTCGAACACTGAAGCTTTCTTT
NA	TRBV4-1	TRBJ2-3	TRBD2	CASSLGTSGYLTDTQYF	TGCGCCAGCAGCCTCGGGACTAGCGGGTACCTCACAGATACGCAGTATTTT
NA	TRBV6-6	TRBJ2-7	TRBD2	CASNPGLAGGNEQYF	TGTGCCAGCAATCCTGGACTAGCGGGAGGTAACGAGCAGTACTTC
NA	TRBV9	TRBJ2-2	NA	CASTRSGHSNTGELFF	TGTGCCAGCACCCGAAGCGGCCATTCCAACACCGGGGAGCTGTTTTTT
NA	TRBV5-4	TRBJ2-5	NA	CASSLGQSEETQYF	TGTGCCAGCAGCTTGGGACAGTCGGAAGAGACCCAGTACTTC
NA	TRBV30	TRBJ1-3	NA	CAWTGSSGNTIYF	TGTGCCTGGACAGGAAGCTCTGGAAACACCATATATTTT
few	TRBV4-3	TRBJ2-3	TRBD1	CASSQDPHRTGGGDTQYF	TGCGCCAGCAGCCAAGATCCCCACCGGACAGGGGGGGGAGATACGCAGTATTTT
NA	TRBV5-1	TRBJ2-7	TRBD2	CASRPLAGENEQYF	TGCGCCAGCAGACCGCTAGCGGGAGAGAACGAGCAGTACTTC
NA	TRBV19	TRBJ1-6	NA	CASSPRTNWDSPLHF	TGTGCCAGTAGTCCAAGGACTAATTGGGATTCACCCCTCCACTTT
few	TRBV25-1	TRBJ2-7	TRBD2	CASSVAGGAEQYF	TGTGCCAGCAGTGTAGCGGGGGGGGCCGAGCAGTACTTC
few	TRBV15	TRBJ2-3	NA	CATSRDPLQADTQYF	TGTGCCACCAGCAGAGATCCCCTTCAGGCAGATACGCAGTATTTT
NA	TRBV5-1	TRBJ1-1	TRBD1	CASSSTGTTEAFF	TGCGCCAGCAGCTCGACAGGGACCACTGAAGCTTTCTTT
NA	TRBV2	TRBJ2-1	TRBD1	CASSPDRGRNFF	TGTGCCAGCAGTCCCGACAGGGGGCGGAACTTCTTC
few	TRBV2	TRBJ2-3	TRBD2	CASSSSGGPQYF	TGTGCCAGCAGCTCTAGCGGGGGGCCGCAGTATTTT
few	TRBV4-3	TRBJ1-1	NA	CASSQEWDTQSTEAFF	TGCGCCAGCAGCCAAGAATGGGACACCCAGAGCACTGAAGCTTTCTTT
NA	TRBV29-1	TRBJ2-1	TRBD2	CSVLTTLAGGSYNEQFF	TGCAGCGTTTTAACAACCCTTGCGGGAGGCTCCTACAATGAGCAGTTCTTC
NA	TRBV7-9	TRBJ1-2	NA	CASSLGGGYGYTF	TGTGCCAGCAGCTTAGGAGGGGGCTATGGCTACACCTTC
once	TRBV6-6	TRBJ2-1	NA	CASRGTGGESYNEQFF	TGTGCCAGCAGGGGTACAGGGGGGGAAAGTTACAATGAGCAGTTCTTC
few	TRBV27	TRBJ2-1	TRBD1	CASSLLPGTGRDNEQFF	TGTGCCAGCAGTCTACTACCCGGGACAGGGCGCGACAATGAGCAGTTCTTC
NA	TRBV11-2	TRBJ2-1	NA	CASSLAVVWGLGEQFF	TGTGCCAGCAGCTTAGCAGTTGTGTGGGGCTTGGGCGAGCAGTTCTTC
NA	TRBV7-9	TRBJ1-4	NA	CASSLLDEKLFF	TGTGCCAGCAGCTTACTAGATGAAAAACTGTTTTTT
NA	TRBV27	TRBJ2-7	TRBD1	CASSSRTGHVYEQYF	TGTGCCAGCAGTTCCCGGACAGGGCATGTTTACGAGCAGTACTTC
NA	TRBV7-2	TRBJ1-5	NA	CASSLGGGNSNQPQHF	TGTGCCAGCAGCTTAGGGGGAGGGAATAGCAATCAGCCCCAGCATTTT
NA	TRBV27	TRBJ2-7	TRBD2	CAIYTIEGSGSYEQYF	TGTGCCATCTATACTATCGAAGGTAGCGGGAGCTACGAGCAGTACTTC